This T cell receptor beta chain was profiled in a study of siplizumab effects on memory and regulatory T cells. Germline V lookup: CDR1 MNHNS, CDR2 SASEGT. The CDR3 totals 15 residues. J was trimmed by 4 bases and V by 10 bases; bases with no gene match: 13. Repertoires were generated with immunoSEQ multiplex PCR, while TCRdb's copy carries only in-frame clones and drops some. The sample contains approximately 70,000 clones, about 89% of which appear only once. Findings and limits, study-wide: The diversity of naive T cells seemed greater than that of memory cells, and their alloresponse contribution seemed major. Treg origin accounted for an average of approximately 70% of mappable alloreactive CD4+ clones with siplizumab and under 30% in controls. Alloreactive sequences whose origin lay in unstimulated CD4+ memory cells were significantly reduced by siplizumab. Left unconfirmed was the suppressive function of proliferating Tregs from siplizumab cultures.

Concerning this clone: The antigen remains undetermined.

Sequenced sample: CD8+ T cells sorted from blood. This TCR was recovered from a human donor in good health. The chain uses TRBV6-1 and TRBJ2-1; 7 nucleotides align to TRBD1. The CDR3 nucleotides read TGTGCCACCCTTCCCCTGGGACAGCCTTACAATGAGCAGTTCTTC. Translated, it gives CATLPLGQPYNEQFF.